The 32 T cell receptor beta chains below come from one sample, sequenced in a study of blood T cell repertoires in COVID-19. TCRdb keeps only in-frame clones here, not all; method: immunoSEQ multiplex PCR. This sample yields around 72,000 clones, of which over 80% are seen a single time; 1.5% to 2% belongs to the top ten. Source material: peripheral blood. The receptors originated from a woman aged 60-75 years with acute or convalescent COVID-19.

The J gene is TRBJ2-7, the V gene TRBV27, with 12 bases identical to TRBD2. The V and J ends lost 6 bases and 2 bases, in that order; junction bases with no gene match: 5. This CDR3 contains 15 residues. In germline, CDR1 is MNHEY, CDR2 SMNVEV (reference sequence). CDR3 protein: CASRTTSGGPYEQYF. In DNA form, the CDR3 reads TGTGCCAGCAGAACTACTAGCGGGGGGCCCTACGAGCAGTACTTC.

V gene TRBV28 combines with J gene TRBJ2-2, with D perhaps TRBD2 (6 bases). The V and J ends lost 4 bases and 0 bases respectively, with 12 bases between them. The CDR3 is 16 amino acids. In germline, CDR1 is MDHEN, CDR2 SYDVKM. This CDR3 reads CASSSAGRTNTGELFF. The CDR3 coding sequence is TGTGCCAGCAGTTCGGCGGGGCGAACGAACACCGGGGAGCTGTTTTTT. Full variable domain (missing parts from reference TRBV28 and TRBJ2-2): DVKVTQSSRYLVKRTGEKVFLECVQDMDHENMFWYRQDPGLGLRLIYFSYDVKMKEKGDIPEGYSVSREKKERFSLILESASTNQTSMYLCASSSAGRTNTGELFFGEGSRLTVL.

The V and J genes are TRBV19 and TRBJ1-1; 8 bases align to TRBD1. In germline, CDR1 is LNHDA, CDR2 SQIVND (reference sequence). V was clipped by 6 bases and J by 8 bases; unmatched bases: 5. The length of the CDR3 is 12 residues. CDR3 DNA sequence: TGTGCCAGTAGCCACAGGGGGAGGGAAGCTTTCTTT. Protein product: CASSHRGREAFF. Full variable domain (missing parts from reference TRBV19 and TRBJ1-1): DGGITQSPKYLFRKEGQNVTLSCEQNLNHDAMYWYRQDPGQGLRLIYYSQIVNDFQKGDIAEGYSVSREKKESFPLTVTSAQKNPTAFYLCASSHRGREAFFGQGTRLTVV.

The chain uses TRBV9 and TRBJ1-1, with TRBD1 matching 7 bases. Germline V CDR1 and CDR2: SGDLS, YYNGEE. After removal of 0 bases from V and 8 bases from J, the junction contained 4 bases not matched to a gene. The CDR3 has 13 residues. CDR3 loop: CASSVAGGREAFF. In DNA form, the CDR3 reads TGTGCCAGCAGCGTAGCAGGGGGTCGGGAAGCTTTCTTT.

The CDR3, as DNA: TGCGCCAGCAGCTTGGCCGGGGTTAAAGGGAAAGGCTCCTACGAGCAGTACTTC. It codes for CASSLAGVKGKGSYEQYF. The chain has TRBV5-1 and TRBJ2-7, with D possibly TRBD2 on 5 matching bases. This CDR3 comprises 18 residues. The ends were cut back, 0 bases at V and 0 bases at J, with 19 bases in the middle. The germline gives CDR1 SGHRS, CDR2 YFSETQ. Looking up the rest from reference TRBV5-1 and TRBJ2-7 gives the full variable domain: KAGVTQTPRYLIKTRGQQVTLSCSPISGHRSVSWYQQTPGQGLQFLFEYFSETQRNKGNFPGRFSGRQFSNSRSEMNVSTLELGDSALYLCASSLAGVKGKGSYEQYFGPGTRLTVT.

V is TRBV4-2 and J is TRBJ2-7; D is unclear. With 0 bases removed from V and 3 bases from J, the gap between germline ends came to 9 bases. This CDR3 contains 14 residues. Germline values: CDR1 LGHNA, CDR2 YNFKEQ. This CDR3 reads CASSQERRSYEQYF. The CDR3 DNA follows: TGTGCCAGCAGCCAAGAAAGGCGGAGCTACGAGCAGTACTTC.

This clone was seen only once. CDR3 protein: CASSIPFPSTLFSLGTEAFF. CDR3 DNA: TGTGCCAGTAGTATCCCTTTCCCCAGTACCCTCTTCTCCCTCGGGACTGAAGCTTTCTTT. The V call is TRBV19, the J call TRBJ1-1; the D is unclear. There are 20 residues in the CDR3. V shed 3 bases and J shed 5 bases, with 31 bases lying between them. The germline V gene has CDR1 LNHDA and CDR2 SQIVND (reference sequence).

This clone is a singleton in its sample. The chain employs TRBV6-5 and TRBJ1-1; 8 nucleotides align to TRBD1. With V trimmed by 4 bases and J by 7 bases, 5 bases remained unmatched. There are 13 residues in the CDR3. The germline CDR1 and CDR2 sequences are MNHEY and SVGAGI. CDR3 in amino acids: CASSSDRGDEAFF. For the CDR3, the DNA is TGTGCCAGCAGTTCCGACAGGGGTGATGAAGCTTTCTTT.

CDR3 coding DNA: TGTGCCAGCGGGGGACAGTTAATTTCCAACTCCGGGGAGCTGTTTTTT. It encodes CASGGQLISNSGELFF. V is TRBV2 and J is TRBJ2-2; 7 nucleotides line up with TRBD1. CDR1 SNHLY and CDR2 FYNNEI come from the germline V gene. The length of the CDR3 is 16 residues. V dropped 8 bases and J dropped 6; count of bases not matched to a gene: 15.

The CDR3 reads CASSTTGGRNTIYF. The CDR3 DNA reads TGTGCCAGTAGTACGACAGGGGGCAGAAACACCATATATTTT. The genes are TRBV19 and TRBJ1-3, with 10 bases identical to TRBD1. The CDR3 covers 14 residues. Germline assignment: CDR1 LNHDA and CDR2 SQIVND (reference sequence). V shed 4 bases, J shed 5 bases, and the junction held 2 bases outside the gene matches. Supplemented by reference TRBV19 and TRBJ1-3, the full variable domain reads DGGITQSPKYLFRKEGQNVTLSCEQNLNHDAMYWYRQDPGQGLRLIYYSQIVNDFQKGDIAEGYSVSREKKESFPLTVTSAQKNPTAFYLCASSTTGGRNTIYFGEGSWLTVV.

This clone was seen only a few times. The chain links TRBV3-1 (or the pseudogene TRBV3-2) to TRBJ2-1; D gene ambiguous. V was shortened by 4 bases and J by 7 bases, with 5 bases between the two germline ends. Germline V gene sequence: CDR1 LGHDT, CDR2 YNNKEL (reference sequence). The CDR3 contains 11 residues. The CDR3 nucleotides read TGTGCCAGCAGCCTCGTTAATGAGCAGTTCTTC. Translating gives CASSLVNEQFF.

This chain connects TRBV5-5 to TRBJ1-2, with a weak D call TRBD1 (5 bases). CDR1 and CDR2 (germline): SGHKS, YYEKEE (reference sequence). Trimming removed 2 bases at V and 10 bases at J, with 12 bases between. This CDR3 comprises 12 residues. CDR3 in amino acids: CASSFSAGSYTF. The CDR3 nucleotides are TGTGCCAGCAGCTTTTCGGCAGGGTCCTACACCTTC.

A single count supports this clone. The V gene is TRBV6-5, the J gene TRBJ2-3; 8 bases are shared with TRBD1. The germline V gene encodes CDR1 MNHEY and CDR2 SVGAGI. The CDR3 is made up of 15 amino acids. Unmatched junction bases numbered 8, after V lost 6 bases and J lost 3 bases. The CDR3 reads CASRSGGRVTDTQYF. The CDR3 DNA is TGTGCCAGCAGATCAGGGGGCAGGGTGACAGATACGCAGTATTTT.

The chain combines TRBV6-5 with TRBJ2-1; 8 nucleotides agree with TRBD2. CDR3 size: 11 residues. Germline V gene sequence: CDR1 MNHEY, CDR2 SVGAGI. The junction had 2 bases not matched to a gene; V was cut back by 6 bases and J by 10 bases. The CDR3 DNA reads TGTGCCAGCAGACTAGCGGAAGAGCAGTTCTTC. Amino acid sequence: CASRLAEEQFF.

The rearrangement links TRBV6-2 or TRBV6-3 to TRBJ2-3; 8 bases align to TRBD2. Germline-derived CDR1 and CDR2 are MNHEY and SVGEGT. Losses at the gene ends were 3 bases for V and 4 bases for J; bases not matched to a gene: 6. The CDR3 is 15 amino acids. The CDR3 is CASSYAGGLPDTQYF. The CDR3 DNA sequence: TGTGCCAGCAGTTATGCGGGAGGTTTGCCAGATACGCAGTATTTT.

This clone came up a few times. J is TRBJ2-6 and V is TRBV7-3; 7 nucleotides line up with TRBD1. Trimming removed 6 bases from V and 4 bases from J; junction bases left unmatched: 6. The germline V gene encodes CDR1 SGHTA and CDR2 FQGTGA. The CDR3 is 15 amino acids. The CDR3 DNA follows: TGTGCCAGCAGTCCACAGGGGACAGGGGCCAACGTCCTGACTTTC. Its translation: CASSPQGTGANVLTF. Full variable domain (missing parts from reference TRBV7-3 and TRBJ2-6): GAGVSQTPSNKVTEKGKYVELRCDPISGHTALYWYRQSLGQGPEFLIYFQGTGAADDSGLPNDRFFAVRPEGSVSTLKIQRTERGDSAVYLCASSPQGTGANVLTFGAGSRLTVL.

The chain recombines TRBV2 with TRBJ2-7, with 10 nucleotides matching TRBD1. The CDR3 covers 15 residues. J gave up 7 bases and V 9 bases, and 15 bases lay outside the gene matches. Germline CDR1 and CDR2: SNHLY and FYNNEI. CDR3 sequence reads: CASTADPGTGEEQYF. The CDR3 coding sequence is TGTGCCAGTACTGCTGATCCCGGGACAGGGGAAGAGCAGTACTTC. Filled out from reference TRBV2 and TRBJ2-7, the complete variable domain reads EPEVTQTPSHQVTQMGQEVILRCVPISNHLYFYWYRQILGQKVEFLVSFYNNEISEKSEIFDDQFSVERPDGSNFTLKIRSTKLEDSAMYFCASTADPGTGEEQYFGPGTRLTVT.

The chain is built from TRBV10-1 and TRBJ2-1, with a tentative D call TRBD1 (8 bases). The germline CDR1 and CDR2 sequences are WNHNN and SYGVQD (reference sequence). The CDR3 covers 14 residues. Trimming removed 6 bases from V and 1 base from J, with 10 bases in between. The CDR3: CASRQGGSYNEQFF. CDR3 sequence (DNA): TGCGCCAGCAGACAGGGGGGGTCCTACAATGAGCAGTTCTTC.

J is TRBJ1-2 and V is TRBV14, with D possibly TRBD1 on 5 matching bases. The V gene lost 4 bases and the J gene lost 8 bases, with 20 bases spanning the gap. The germline V gene encodes CDR1 SGHDN and CDR2 FVKESK. The CDR3 has 15 amino acids. The CDR3 is CASSPLGGVVGGYTF. In DNA form, the CDR3 reads TGTGCCAGCAGCCCGCTTGGGGGGGTGGTAGGAGGCTACACCTTC.

The V gene is TRBV27, the J gene TRBJ1-6; D gene unclear. The CDR3 is 15 residues long. CDR1 is MNHEY and CDR2 is SMNVEV in the germline V gene (reference sequence). The V gene lost 10 bases and the J gene lost 0 bases, with 13 bases spanning the gap. The CDR3: CATLSRGSYNSPLHF. CDR3 bases: TGTGCCACACTCTCTCGAGGCTCCTATAATTCACCCCTCCACTTT.

The chain combines TRBV20-1 with TRBJ1-6; D is perhaps TRBD1 (5 bases). This CDR3 contains 13 residues. CDR1 and CDR2 from the germline V gene are DFQATT and SNEGSKA (reference sequence). The V and J ends lost 3 bases and 10 bases respectively, with 13 bases between them. CDR3 sequence (DNA): TGCAGTGCTAGTGACGACAGCGACTCACCCCTCCACTTT. Its protein is CSASDDSDSPLHF.

The chain joins TRBV6-1 to TRBJ1-2, with 7 bases aligning to TRBD1. Germline V CDR1 and CDR2: MNHNS, SASEGT. With 1 base clipped from V and 1 base from J, the junction kept 9 bases outside the gene matches. The CDR3 has 17 amino acids. The CDR3 DNA is TGTGCCAGCAGTGAAGGAGCCTTTAGACAGGGTAACTATGGCTACACCTTC. Translated, it gives CASSEGAFRQGNYGYTF.

CDR3 bases: TGTGCCAGCAGTTTATCGACTGACTCGGGAGGCTACACCTTC. It codes for CASSLSTDSGGYTF. The chain joins TRBV6-4 to TRBJ1-2; D remains ambiguous. Trimming cost V 5 bases and J 8 bases, with 18 bases left between them. The CDR3 consists of 14 residues. CDR1 and CDR2 from the germline V gene are MRHNA and SNTAGT.

The rearrangement joins TRBV4-2 to TRBJ2-7; 12 bases map to TRBD2. Germline assignment: CDR1 LGHNA and CDR2 YNFKEQ. V was clipped by 1 base and J by 2 bases; unmatched bases: 0. The CDR3 sequence is 15 residues long. The CDR3 DNA reads TGTGCCAGCAGCCAAGGGACTAGCGGGACCTACGAGCAGTACTTC. It translates to CASSQGTSGTYEQYF.

The chain joins TRBV7-2 to TRBJ1-5, with D uncertain. Trimming shortened V by 5 bases and J by 2 bases, and 10 bases separated the two germline ends. CDR1 is SGHTA and CDR2 is FQGNSA in the germline V gene. This CDR3 has 14 residues. CDR3 loop: CASSPSEGNQPQHF. The CDR3 DNA follows: TGTGCCAGCAGCCCATCTGAGGGCAATCAGCCCCAGCATTTT.

This clone occurred once. The chain has TRBV4-1 and TRBJ2-1; 11 positions match TRBD2. Per the germline V gene, CDR1 is MGHRA and CDR2 is YSYEKL. The CDR3 runs 17 residues. J gave up 1 base and V 3 bases, and 5 bases lay outside the gene matches. The CDR3 sequence: CASSQAGLAGSYNEQFF. The CDR3 DNA sequence: TGCGCCAGCAGCCAGGCCGGACTAGCGGGTTCCTACAATGAGCAGTTCTTC.

This clone was seen once. The chain links TRBV28 to TRBJ1-2; 7 bases are shared with TRBD1. The germline V gene encodes CDR1 MDHEN and CDR2 SYDVKM. CDR3 size: 12 residues. J was trimmed by 7 bases and V by 2 bases; bases with no gene match: 1. The DNA of the CDR3 is TGTGCCAGCAGTTTAACAGGGGTTGGCTACACCTTC. Protein sequence: CASSLTGVGYTF.

This clone has just one count. This chain connects TRBV5-5 to TRBJ2-1, with D unresolved. This CDR3 region has 15 residues. Trimming pared 3 bases from V and 0 bases from J, leaving 10 bases between. Per the germline V gene, CDR1 is SGHKS and CDR2 is YYEKEE (reference sequence). CDR3 DNA: TGTGCCAGCAGCTGGAGCTATAGCTCCTACAATGAGCAGTTCTTC. Translating gives CASSWSYSSYNEQFF.

CDR3: CASAGSGSGTDTQYF. Written as DNA, the CDR3 is TGCGCCAGCGCAGGGTCCGGGAGCGGCACAGATACGCAGTATTTT. The J gene is TRBJ2-3, the V gene TRBV5-1; D may be TRBD2 (6 bases). Between the trimmed V and J ends, which lost 7 bases and 1 base, there was a span of 16 bases. CDR3 length: 15 amino acids. Germline V lookup: CDR1 SGHRS, CDR2 YFSETQ.

This rearrangement joins TRBV27 to TRBJ2-7; D is ambiguous. CDR3 size: 13 residues. CDR1 and CDR2 from the germline V gene are MNHEY and SMNVEV (reference sequence). V lost 0 bases, J lost 6 bases, and 9 bases lay in between. CDR3 protein: CASSLSTGAEQYF. The CDR3, as DNA: TGTGCCAGCAGTTTATCGACCGGAGCCGAGCAGTACTTC.

The chain joins TRBV19 to TRBJ1-2, with D tentatively TRBD1 (5 bases). Trimming left V 5 bases short and J 4 bases short, with 17 bases between. The CDR3 runs to 15 residues. Germline loops: CDR1 LNHDA, CDR2 SQIVND (reference sequence). The CDR3 sequence is CASSLASQGPYGYTF. The CDR3 DNA sequence: TGTGCCAGTAGTCTCGCCTCCCAGGGCCCCTATGGCTACACCTTC.

V and J are TRBV12-3 or TRBV12-4 and TRBJ1-1; 9 nucleotides agree with TRBD1. The CDR3 has 13 amino acids. V shed 3 bases and J 7 bases; nucleotides not matched to a gene: 3. This CDR3 reads CASSLKTGGEAFF. The CDR3 DNA follows: TGTGCCAGCAGTTTGAAGACAGGGGGTGAAGCTTTCTTT.